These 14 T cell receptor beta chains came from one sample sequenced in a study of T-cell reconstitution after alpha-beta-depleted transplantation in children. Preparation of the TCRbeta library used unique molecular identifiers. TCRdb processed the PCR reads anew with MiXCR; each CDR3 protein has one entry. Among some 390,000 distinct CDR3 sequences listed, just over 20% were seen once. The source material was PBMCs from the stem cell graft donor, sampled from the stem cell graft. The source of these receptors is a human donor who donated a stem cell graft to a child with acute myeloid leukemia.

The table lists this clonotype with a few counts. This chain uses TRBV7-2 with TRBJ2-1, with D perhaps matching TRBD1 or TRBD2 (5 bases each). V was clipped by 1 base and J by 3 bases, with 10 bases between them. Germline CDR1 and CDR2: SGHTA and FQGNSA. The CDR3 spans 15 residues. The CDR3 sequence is CASSLVRDLYNEQFF. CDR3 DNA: TGTGCCAGCAGCTTAGTTCGGGACCTCTACAATGAGCAGTTCTTC.

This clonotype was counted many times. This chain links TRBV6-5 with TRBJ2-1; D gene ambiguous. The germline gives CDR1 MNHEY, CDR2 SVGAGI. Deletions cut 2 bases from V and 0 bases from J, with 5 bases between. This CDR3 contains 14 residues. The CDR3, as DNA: TGTGCCAGCAGTTACCCGGGCTCCTACAATGAGCAGTTCTTC. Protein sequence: CASSYPGSYNEQFF.

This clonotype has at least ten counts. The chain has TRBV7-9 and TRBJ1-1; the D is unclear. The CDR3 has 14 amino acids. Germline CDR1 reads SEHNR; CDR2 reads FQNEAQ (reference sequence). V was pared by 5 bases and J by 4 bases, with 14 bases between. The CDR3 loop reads CASSPLHYGTEAFF. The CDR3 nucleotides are TGTGCCAGCAGCCCGCTCCATTATGGCACTGAAGCTTTCTTT.

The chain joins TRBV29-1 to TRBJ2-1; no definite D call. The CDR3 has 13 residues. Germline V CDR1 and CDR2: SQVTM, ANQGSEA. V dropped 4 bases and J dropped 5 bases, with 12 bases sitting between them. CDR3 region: CSVVRRLDNEQFF. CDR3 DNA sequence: TGCAGCGTTGTACGGCGGCTTGACAATGAGCAGTTCTTC.

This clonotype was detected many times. The CDR3 spells CSARENNEQFF. In DNA, the CDR3 is TGCAGTGCTAGAGAGAACAATGAGCAGTTCTTC. The gene calls are TRBV20-1 and TRBJ2-1, with D uncertain. The V end was cut by 0 bases, the J end by 5 bases, with 2 bases between. Germline CDR1 is DFQATT and CDR2 is SNEGSKA (reference sequence). The length of the CDR3 is 11 residues.

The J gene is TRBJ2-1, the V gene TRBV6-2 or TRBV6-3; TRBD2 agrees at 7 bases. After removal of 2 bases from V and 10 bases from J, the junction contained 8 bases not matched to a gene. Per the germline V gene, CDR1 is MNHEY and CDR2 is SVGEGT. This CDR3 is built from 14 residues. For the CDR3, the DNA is TGTGCCAGCAGTTACGGGCTAGCGGCAAGCGAGCAGTTCTTC. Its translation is CASSYGLAASEQFF.

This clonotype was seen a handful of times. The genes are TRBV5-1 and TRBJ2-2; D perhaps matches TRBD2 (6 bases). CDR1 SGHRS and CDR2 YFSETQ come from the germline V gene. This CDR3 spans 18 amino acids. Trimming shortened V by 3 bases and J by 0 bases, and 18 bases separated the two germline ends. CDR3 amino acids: CASSYTFSRGTNTGELFF. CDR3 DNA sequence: TGCGCCAGCAGCTACACCTTCTCCCGGGGGACGAACACCGGGGAGCTGTTTTTT.

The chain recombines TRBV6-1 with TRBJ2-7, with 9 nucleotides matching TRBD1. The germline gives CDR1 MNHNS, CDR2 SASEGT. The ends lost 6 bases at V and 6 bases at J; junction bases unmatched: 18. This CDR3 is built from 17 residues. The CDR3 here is CASSPLFSGTGSFEQYF. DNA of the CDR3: TGTGCCAGCAGCCCCCTTTTCTCGGGGACAGGGTCTTTCGAGCAGTACTTC.

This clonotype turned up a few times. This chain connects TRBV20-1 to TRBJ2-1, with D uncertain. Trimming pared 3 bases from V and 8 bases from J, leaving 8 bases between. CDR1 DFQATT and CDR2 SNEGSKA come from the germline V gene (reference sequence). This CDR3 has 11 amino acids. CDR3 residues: CSARDHHEQFF. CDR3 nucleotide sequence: TGCAGTGCTAGGGACCACCATGAGCAGTTCTTC.

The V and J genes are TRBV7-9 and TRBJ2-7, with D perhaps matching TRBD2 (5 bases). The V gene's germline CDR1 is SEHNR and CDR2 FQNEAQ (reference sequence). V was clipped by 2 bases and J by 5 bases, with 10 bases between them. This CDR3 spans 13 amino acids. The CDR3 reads CASSLWAGDEQYF. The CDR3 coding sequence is TGTGCCAGCAGCTTATGGGCCGGGGACGAGCAGTACTTC. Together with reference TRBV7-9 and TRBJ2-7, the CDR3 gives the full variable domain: DTGVSQNPRHKITKRGQNVTFRCDPISEHNRLYWYRQTLGQGPEFLTYFQNEAQLEKSRLLSDRFSAERPKGSFSTLEIQRTEQGDSAMYLCASSLWAGDEQYFGPGTRLTVT.

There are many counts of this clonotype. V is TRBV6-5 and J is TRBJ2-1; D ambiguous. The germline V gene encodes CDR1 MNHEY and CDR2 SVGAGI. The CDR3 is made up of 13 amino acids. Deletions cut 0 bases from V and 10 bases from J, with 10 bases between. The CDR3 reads CASSYSMASEQFF. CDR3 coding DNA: TGTGCCAGCAGTTACTCGATGGCCTCCGAGCAGTTCTTC.

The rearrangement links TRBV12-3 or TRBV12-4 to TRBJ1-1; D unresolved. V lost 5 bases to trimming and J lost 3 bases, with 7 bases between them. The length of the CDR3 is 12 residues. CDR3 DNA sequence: TGTGCCAGCAGTAAACAACACACTGAAGCTTTCTTT. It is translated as CASSKQHTEAFF.

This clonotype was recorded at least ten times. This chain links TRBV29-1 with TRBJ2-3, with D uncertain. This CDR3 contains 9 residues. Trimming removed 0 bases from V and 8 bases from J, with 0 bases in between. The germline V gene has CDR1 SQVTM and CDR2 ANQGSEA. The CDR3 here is CSVEDTQYF. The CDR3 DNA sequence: TGCAGCGTTGAAGATACGCAGTATTTT.

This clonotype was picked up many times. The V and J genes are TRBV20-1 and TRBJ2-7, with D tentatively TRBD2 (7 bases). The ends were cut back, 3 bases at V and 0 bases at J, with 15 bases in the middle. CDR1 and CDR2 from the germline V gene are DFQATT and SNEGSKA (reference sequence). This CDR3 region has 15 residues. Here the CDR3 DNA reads TGCAGTGCTAGGGGGGGGACGGGGGCCTCCTACGAGCAGTACTTC. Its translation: CSARGGTGASYEQYF.